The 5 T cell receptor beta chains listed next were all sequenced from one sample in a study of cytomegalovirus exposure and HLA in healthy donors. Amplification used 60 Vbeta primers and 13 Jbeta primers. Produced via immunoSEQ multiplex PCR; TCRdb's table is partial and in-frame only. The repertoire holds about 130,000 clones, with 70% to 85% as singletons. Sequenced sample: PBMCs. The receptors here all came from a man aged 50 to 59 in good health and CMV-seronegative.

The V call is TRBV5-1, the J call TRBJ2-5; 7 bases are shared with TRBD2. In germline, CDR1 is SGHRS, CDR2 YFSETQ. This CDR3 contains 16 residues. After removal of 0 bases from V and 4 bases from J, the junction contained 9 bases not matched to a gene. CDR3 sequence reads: CASSLDGGRRGETQYF. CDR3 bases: TGCGCCAGCAGCTTGGACGGGGGGAGGAGAGGAGAGACCCAGTACTTC. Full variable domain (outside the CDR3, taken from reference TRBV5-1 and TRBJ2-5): KAGVTQTPRYLIKTRGQQVTLSCSPISGHRSVSWYQQTPGQGLQFLFEYFSETQRNKGNFPGRFSGRQFSNSRSEMNVSTLELGDSALYLCASSLDGGRRGETQYFGPGTRLLVL.

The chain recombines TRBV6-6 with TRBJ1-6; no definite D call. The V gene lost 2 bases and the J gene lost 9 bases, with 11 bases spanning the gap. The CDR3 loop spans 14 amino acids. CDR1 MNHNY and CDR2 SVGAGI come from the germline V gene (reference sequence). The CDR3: CASSYGPGSSPLHF. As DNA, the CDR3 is TGTGCCAGCAGTTACGGGCCAGGCTCTTCACCCCTCCACTTT.

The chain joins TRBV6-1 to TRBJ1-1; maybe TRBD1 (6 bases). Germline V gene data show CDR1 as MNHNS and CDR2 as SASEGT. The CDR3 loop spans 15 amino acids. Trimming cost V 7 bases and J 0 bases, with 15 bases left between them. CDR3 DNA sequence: TGTGCCAGCAACCAAGGGGGACGGATGAACACTGAAGCTTTCTTT. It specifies CASNQGGRMNTEAFF.

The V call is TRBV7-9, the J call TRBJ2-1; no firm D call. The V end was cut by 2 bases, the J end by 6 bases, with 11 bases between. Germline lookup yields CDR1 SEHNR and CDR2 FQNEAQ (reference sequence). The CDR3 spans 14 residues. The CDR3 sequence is CASSLTSVSNEQFF. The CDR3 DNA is TGTGCCAGCAGCTTAACCTCAGTTTCCAATGAGCAGTTCTTC.

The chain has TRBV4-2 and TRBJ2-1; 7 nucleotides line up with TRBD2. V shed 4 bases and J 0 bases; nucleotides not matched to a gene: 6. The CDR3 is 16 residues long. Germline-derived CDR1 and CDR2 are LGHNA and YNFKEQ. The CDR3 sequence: CASSPQAGNSYNEQFF. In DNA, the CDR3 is TGTGCCAGCAGCCCCCAAGCGGGGAACTCCTACAATGAGCAGTTCTTC.